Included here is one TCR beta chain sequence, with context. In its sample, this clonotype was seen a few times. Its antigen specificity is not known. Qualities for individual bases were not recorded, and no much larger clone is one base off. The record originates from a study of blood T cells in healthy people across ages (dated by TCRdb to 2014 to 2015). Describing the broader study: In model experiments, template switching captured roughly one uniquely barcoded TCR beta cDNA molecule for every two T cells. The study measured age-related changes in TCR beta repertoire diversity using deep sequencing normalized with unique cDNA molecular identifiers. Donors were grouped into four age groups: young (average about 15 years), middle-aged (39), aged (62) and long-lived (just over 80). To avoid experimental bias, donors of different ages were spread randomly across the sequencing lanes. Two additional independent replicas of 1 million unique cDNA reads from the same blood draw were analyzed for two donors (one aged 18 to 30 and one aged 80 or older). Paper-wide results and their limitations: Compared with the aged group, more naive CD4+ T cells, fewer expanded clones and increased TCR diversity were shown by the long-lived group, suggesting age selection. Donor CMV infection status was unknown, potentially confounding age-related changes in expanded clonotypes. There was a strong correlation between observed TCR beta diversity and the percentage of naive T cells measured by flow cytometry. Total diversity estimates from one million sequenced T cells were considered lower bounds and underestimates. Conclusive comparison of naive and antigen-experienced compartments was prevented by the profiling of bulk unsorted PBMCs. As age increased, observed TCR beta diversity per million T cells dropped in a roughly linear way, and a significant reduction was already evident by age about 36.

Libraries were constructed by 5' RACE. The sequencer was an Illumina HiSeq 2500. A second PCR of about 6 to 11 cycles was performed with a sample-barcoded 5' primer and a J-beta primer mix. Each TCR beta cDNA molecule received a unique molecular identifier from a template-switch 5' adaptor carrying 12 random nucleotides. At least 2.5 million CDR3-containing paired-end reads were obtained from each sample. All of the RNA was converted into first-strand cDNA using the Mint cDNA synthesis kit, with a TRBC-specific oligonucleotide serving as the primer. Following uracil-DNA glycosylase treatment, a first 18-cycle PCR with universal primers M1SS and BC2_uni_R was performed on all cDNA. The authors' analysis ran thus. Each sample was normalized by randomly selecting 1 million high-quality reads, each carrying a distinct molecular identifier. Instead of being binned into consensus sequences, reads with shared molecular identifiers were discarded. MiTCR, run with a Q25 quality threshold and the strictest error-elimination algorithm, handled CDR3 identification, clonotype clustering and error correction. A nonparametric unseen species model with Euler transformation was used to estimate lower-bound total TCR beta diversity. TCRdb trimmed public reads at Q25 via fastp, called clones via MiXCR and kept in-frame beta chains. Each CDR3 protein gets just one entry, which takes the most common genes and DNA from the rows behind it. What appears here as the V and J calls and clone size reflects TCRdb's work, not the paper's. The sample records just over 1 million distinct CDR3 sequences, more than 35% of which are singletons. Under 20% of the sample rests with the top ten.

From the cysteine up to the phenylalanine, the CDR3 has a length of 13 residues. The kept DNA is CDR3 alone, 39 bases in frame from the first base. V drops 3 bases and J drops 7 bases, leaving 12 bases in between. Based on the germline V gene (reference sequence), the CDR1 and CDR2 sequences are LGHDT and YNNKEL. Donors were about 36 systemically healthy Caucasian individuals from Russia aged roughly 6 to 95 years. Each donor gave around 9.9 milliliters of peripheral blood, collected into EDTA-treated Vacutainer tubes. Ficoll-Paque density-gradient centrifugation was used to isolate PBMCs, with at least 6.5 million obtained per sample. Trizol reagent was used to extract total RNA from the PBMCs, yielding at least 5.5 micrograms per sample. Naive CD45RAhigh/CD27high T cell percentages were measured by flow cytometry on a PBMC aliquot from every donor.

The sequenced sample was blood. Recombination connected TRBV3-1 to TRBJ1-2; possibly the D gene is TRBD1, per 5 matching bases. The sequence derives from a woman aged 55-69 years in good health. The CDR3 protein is CASSQGTVSGYTF. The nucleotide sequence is TGTGCCAGCAGCCAGGGGACGGTCTCTGGCTACACCTTC.